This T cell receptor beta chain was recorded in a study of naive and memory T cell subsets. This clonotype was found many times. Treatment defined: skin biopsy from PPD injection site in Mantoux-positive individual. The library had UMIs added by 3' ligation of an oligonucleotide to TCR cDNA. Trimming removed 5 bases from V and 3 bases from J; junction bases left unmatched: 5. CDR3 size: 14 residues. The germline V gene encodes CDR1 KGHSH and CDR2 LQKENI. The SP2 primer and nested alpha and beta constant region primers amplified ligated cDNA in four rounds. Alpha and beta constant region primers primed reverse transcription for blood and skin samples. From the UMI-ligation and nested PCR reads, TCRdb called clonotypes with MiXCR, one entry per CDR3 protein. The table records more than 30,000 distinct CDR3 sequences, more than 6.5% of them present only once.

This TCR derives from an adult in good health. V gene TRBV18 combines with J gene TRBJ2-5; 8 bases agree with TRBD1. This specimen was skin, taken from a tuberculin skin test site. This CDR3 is CASSSTTGEETQYF. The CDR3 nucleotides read TGTGCCAGCTCATCAACGACAGGGGAAGAGACCCAGTACTTC.